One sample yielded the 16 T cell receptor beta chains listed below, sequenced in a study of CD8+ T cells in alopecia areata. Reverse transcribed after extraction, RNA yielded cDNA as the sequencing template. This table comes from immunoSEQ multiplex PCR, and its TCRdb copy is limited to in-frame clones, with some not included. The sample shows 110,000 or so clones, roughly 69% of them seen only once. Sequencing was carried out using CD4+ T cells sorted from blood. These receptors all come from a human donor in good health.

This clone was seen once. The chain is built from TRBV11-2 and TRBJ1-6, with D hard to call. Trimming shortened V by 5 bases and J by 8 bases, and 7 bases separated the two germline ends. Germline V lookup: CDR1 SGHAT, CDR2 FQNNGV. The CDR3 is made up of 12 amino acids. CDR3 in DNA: TGTGCCAGCAGCCGACTTGATTCACCCCTCCACTTT. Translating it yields CASSRLDSPLHF.

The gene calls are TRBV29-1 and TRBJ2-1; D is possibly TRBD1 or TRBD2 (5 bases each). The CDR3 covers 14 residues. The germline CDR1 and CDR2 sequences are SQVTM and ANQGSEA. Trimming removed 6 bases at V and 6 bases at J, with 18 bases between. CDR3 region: CSVARLAGGNEQFF. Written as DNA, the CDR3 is TGCAGCGTGGCAAGGCTAGCTGGGGGCAATGAGCAGTTCTTC.

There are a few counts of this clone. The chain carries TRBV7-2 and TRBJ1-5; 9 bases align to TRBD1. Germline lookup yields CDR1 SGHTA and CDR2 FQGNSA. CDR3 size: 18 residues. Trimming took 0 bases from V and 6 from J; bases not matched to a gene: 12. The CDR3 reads CASSLAPNRGRSLQPQHF. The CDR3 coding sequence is TGTGCCAGCAGCTTAGCCCCCAACAGGGGGCGAAGTCTTCAGCCCCAGCATTTT.

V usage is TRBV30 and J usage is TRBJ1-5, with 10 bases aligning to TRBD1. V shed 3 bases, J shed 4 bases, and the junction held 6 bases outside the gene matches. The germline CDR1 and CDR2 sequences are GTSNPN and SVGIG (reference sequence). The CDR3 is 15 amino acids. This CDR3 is CAWRAAGQGNQPQHF. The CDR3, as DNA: TGTGCCTGGAGAGCTGCGGGACAGGGGAATCAGCCCCAGCATTTT.

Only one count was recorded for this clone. In nucleotides, the CDR3 is TGTGCCAGCAGCTTAACTGGTCGCAGGGGGGTTACGAACACCGGGGAGCTGTTTTTT. The encoded protein is CASSLTGRRGVTNTGELFF. The J gene is TRBJ2-2, the V gene TRBV7-3; D may be TRBD1 (7 bases). Deletions cut 0 bases from V and 0 bases from J, with 17 bases between. The CDR3 covers 19 residues. The germline V gene has CDR1 SGHTA and CDR2 FQGTGA.

CDR3 residues: CASSQEERLGPQYF. For the CDR3, the DNA is TGCGCCAGCAGCCAAGAGGAGCGCCTAGGGCCGCAGTATTTT. V and J are TRBV4-1 and TRBJ2-3, with D unresolved. The germline V gene has CDR1 MGHRA and CDR2 YSYEKL. The CDR3 spans 14 residues. Between the trimmed V and J ends, which lost 0 bases and 10 bases, there was a span of 14 bases.

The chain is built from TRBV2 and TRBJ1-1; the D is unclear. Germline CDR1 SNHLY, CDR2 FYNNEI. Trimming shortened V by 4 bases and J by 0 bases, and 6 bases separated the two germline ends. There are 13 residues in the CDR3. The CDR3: CASSGAMNTEAFF. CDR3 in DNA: TGTGCCAGCAGTGGGGCTATGAACACTGAAGCTTTCTTT. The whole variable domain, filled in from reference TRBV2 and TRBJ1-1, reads EPEVTQTPSHQVTQMGQEVILRCVPISNHLYFYWYRQILGQKVEFLVSFYNNEISEKSEIFDDQFSVERPDGSNFTLKIRSTKLEDSAMYFCASSGAMNTEAFFGQGTRLTVV.

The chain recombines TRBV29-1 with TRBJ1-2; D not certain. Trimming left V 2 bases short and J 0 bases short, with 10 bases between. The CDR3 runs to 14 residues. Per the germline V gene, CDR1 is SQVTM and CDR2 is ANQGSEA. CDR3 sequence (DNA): TGCAGCGTTGAAAGGGATTCGGCTAACTATGGCTACACCTTC. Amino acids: CSVERDSANYGYTF.

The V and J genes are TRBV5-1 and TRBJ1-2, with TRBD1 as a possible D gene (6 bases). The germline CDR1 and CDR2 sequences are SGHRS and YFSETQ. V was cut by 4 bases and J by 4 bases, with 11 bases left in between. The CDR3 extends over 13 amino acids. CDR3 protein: CASSPGATYGYTF. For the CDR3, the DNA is TGCGCCAGCAGCCCGGGGGCAACCTATGGCTACACCTTC.

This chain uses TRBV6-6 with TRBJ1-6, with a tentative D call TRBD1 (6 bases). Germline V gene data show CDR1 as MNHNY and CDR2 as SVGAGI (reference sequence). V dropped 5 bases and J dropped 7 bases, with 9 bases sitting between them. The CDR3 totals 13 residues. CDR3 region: CASSPDSNSPLHF. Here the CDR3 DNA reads TGTGCCAGCAGTCCGGACAGCAATTCACCCCTCCACTTT.

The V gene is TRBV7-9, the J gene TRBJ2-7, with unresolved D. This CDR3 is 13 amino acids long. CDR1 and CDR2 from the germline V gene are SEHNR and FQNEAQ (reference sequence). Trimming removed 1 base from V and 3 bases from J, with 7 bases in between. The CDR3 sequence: CASSLGQNYEQYF. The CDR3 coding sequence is TGTGCCAGCAGCTTAGGACAAAACTACGAGCAGTACTTC.

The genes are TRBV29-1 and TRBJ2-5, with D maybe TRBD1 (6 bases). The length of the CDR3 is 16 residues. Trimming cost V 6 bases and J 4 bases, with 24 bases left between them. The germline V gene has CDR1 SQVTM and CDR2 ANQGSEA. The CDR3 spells CSVDQGRTGLIETQYF. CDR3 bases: TGCAGCGTCGATCAGGGGCGGACCGGGCTCATAGAGACCCAGTACTTC.

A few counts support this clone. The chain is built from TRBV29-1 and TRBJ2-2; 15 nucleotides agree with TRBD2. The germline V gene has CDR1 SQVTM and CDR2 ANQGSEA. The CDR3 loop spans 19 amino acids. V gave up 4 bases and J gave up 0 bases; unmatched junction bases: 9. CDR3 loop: CSVAAGTSGGSANTGELFF. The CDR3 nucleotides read TGCAGCGTTGCCGCCGGGACTAGCGGGGGGTCCGCGAACACCGGGGAGCTGTTTTTT.

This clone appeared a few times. The CDR3 DNA reads TGTGCCAGCAGTTTAGGGACAGGGAATGGCTACACCTTC. As protein: CASSLGTGNGYTF. The chain links TRBV27 to TRBJ1-2; 9 bases fit TRBD1. This CDR3 has 13 amino acids. Germline V gene data show CDR1 as MNHEY and CDR2 as SMNVEV (reference sequence). The V gene end was trimmed by 2 bases and the J gene end by 6 bases; junction bases not matched to a gene: 1.

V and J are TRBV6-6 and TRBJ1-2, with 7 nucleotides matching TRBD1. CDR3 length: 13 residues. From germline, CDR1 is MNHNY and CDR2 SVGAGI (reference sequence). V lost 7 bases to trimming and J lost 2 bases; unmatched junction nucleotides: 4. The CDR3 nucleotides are TGTGCCAGCACTCCGGGACAGAACTATGGCTACACCTTC. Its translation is CASTPGQNYGYTF.

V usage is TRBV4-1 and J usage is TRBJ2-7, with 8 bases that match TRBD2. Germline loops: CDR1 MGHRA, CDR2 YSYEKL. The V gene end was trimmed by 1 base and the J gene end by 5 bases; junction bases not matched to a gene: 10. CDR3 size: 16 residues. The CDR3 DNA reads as TGCGCCAGCAGCCAAGCGAGCGGGACTAGTCCCCACGAGCAGTACTTC. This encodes CASSQASGTSPHEQYF.